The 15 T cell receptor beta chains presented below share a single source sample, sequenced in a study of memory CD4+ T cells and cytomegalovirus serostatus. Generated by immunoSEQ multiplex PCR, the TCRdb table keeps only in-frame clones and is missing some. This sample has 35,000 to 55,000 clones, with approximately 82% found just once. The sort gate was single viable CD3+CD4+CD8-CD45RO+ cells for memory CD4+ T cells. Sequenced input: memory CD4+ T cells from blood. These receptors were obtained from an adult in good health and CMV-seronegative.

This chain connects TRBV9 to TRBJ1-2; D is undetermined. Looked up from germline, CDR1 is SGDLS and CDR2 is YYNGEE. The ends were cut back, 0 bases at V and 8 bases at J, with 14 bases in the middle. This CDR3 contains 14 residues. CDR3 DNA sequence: TGTGCCAGCAGCGTAGATTCGACCCTTCAAGGCTACACCTTC. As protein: CASSVDSTLQGYTF.

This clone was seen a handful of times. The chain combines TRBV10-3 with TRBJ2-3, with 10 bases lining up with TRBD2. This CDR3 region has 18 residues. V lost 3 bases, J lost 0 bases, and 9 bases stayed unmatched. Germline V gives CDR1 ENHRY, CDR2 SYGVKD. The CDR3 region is CAISDGLAGESSTDTQYF. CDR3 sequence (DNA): TGTGCCATCAGTGATGGGCTAGCGGGGGAATCTAGCACAGATACGCAGTATTTT.

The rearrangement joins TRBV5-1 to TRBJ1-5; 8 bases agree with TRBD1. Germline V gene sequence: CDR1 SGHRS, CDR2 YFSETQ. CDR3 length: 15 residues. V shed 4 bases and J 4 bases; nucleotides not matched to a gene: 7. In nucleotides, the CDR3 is TGCGCCAGCAGCCTCGCCGGACAGGGTAATCAGCCCCAGCATTTT. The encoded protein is CASSLAGQGNQPQHF.

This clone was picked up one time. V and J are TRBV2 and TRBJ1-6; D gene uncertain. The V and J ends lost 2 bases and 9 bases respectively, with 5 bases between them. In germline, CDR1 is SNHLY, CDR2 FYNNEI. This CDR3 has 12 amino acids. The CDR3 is CASSEWISPLHF. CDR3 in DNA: TGTGCCAGCAGTGAATGGATTTCACCCCTCCACTTT.

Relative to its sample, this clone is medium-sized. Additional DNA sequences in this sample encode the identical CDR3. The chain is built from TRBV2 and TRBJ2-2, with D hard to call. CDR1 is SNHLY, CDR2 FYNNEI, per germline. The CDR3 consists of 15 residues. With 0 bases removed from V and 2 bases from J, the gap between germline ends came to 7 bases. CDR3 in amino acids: CASSEAAVNTGELFF. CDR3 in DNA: TGTGCCAGCAGTGAAGCGGCAGTCAACACCGGGGAGCTGTTTTTT.

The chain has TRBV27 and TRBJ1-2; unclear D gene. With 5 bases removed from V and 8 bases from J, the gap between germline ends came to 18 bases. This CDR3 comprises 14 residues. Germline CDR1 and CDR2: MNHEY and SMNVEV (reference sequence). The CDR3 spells CASSPWTESRGYTF. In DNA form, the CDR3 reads TGTGCCAGCAGTCCCTGGACGGAGTCTCGGGGCTACACCTTC.

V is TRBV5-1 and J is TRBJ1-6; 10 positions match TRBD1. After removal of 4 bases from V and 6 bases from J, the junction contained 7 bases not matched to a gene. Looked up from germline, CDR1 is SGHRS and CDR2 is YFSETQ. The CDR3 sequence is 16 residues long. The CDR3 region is CASSATGGSFNSPLHF. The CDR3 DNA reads TGCGCCAGCAGCGCGACAGGGGGCTCGTTTAATTCACCCCTCCACTTT.

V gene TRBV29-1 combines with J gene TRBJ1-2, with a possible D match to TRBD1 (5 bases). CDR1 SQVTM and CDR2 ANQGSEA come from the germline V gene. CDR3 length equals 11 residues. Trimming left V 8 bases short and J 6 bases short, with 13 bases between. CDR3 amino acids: CSLLSGDGYTF. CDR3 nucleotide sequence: TGCAGCTTGCTCTCGGGGGATGGCTACACCTTC.

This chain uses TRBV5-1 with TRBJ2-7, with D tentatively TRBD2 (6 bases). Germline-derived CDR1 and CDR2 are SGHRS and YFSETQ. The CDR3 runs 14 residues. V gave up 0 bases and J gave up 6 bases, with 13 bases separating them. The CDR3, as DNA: TGCGCCAGCAGCTTGGTTAGCGGTCCTGGCGAGCAGTACTTC. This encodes CASSLVSGPGEQYF.

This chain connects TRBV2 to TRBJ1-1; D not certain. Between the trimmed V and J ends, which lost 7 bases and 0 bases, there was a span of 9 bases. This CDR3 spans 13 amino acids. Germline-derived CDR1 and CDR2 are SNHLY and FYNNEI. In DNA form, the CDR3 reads TGTGCCAGCATGCTCAGAATGAACACTGAAGCTTTCTTT. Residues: CASMLRMNTEAFF.

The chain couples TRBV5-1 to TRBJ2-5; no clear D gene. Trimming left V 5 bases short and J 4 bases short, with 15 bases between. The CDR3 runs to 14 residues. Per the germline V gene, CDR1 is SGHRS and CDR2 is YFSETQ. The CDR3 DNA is TGCGCCAGCAGGCCCCGCGGAGTGGGAGAGACCCAGTACTTC. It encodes CASRPRGVGETQYF.

Written as DNA, the CDR3 is TGTGCCAGCAGCTTAGCGCAGGGGTCGGATTCACCCCTCCACTTT. This codes for CASSLAQGSDSPLHF. The chain combines TRBV7-6 with TRBJ1-6; perhaps TRBD1 as D (6 bases). The germline CDR1 and CDR2 sequences are SGHVS and FNYEAQ. V lost 0 bases and J 8 bases, leaving 11 bases between the germline ends. The CDR3 length is 15 residues.

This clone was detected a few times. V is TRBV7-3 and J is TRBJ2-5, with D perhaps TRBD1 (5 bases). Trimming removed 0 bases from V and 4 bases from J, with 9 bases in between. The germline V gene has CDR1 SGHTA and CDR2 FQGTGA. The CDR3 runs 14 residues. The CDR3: CASSLTGQGETQYF. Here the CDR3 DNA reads TGTGCCAGCAGCTTAACGGGGCAGGGAGAGACCCAGTACTTC.

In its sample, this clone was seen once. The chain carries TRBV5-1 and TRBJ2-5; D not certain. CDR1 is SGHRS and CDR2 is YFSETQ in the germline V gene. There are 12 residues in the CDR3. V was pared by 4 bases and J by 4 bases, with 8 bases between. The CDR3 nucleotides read TGCGCCAGCAGCGCTCCCCCAGAGACCCAGTACTTC. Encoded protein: CASSAPPETQYF. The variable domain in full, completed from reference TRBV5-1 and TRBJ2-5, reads KAGVTQTPRYLIKTRGQQVTLSCSPISGHRSVSWYQQTPGQGLQFLFEYFSETQRNKGNFPGRFSGRQFSNSRSEMNVSTLELGDSALYLCASSAPPETQYFGPGTRLLVL.

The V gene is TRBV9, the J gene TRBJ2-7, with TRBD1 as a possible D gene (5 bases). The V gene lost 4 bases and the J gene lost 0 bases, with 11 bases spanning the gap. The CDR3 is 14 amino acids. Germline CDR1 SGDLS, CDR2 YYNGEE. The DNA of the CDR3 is TGTGCCAGCAGCCCCGACAGTCACTCCTACGAGCAGTACTTC. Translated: CASSPDSHSYEQYF.